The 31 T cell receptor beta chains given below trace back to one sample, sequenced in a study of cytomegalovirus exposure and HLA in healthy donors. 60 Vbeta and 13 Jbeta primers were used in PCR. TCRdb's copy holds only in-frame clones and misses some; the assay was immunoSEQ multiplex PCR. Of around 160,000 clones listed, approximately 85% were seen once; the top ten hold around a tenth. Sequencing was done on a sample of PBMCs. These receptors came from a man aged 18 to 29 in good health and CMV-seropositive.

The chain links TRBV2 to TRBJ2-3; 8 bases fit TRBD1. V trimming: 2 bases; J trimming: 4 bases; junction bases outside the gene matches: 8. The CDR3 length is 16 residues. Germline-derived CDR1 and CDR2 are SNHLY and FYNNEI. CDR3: CASSERSDRGADTQYF. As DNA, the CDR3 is TGTGCCAGCAGTGAAAGGAGTGACAGGGGAGCAGATACGCAGTATTTT. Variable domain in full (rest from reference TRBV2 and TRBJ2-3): EPEVTQTPSHQVTQMGQEVILRCVPISNHLYFYWYRQILGQKVEFLVSFYNNEISEKSEIFDDQFSVERPDGSNFTLKIRSTKLEDSAMYFCASSERSDRGADTQYFGPGTRLTVL.

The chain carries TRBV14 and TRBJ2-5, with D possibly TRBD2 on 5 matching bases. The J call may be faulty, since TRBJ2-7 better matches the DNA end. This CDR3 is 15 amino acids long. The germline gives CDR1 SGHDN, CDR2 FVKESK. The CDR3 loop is CASSRWRQSSYEQYF. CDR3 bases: TGTGCCAGCAGCCGATGGAGGCAAAGCTCCTACGAGCAGTACTTC.

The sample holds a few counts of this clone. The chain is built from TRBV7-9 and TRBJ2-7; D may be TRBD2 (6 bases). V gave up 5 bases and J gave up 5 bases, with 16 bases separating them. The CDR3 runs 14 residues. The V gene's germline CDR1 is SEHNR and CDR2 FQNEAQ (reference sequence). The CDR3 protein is CASSPRVPGDEQYF. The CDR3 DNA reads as TGTGCCAGCAGCCCTCGGGTTCCGGGGGACGAGCAGTACTTC.

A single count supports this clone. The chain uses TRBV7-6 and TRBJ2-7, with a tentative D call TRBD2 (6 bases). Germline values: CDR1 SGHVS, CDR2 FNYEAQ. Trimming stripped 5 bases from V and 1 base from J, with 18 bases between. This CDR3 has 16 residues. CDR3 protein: CASSPTAGLGSYEQYF. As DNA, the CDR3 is TGTGCCAGCAGCCCAACGGCGGGACTGGGGTCCTACGAGCAGTACTTC.

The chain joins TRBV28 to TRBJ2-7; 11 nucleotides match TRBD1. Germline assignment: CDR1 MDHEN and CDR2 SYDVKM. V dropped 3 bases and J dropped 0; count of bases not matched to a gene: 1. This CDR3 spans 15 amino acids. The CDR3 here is CASSFGQGASYEQYF. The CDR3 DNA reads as TGTGCCAGCAGTTTCGGACAGGGGGCCTCCTACGAGCAGTACTTC.

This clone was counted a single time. CDR3 in amino acids: CASSDGLAGGGTYNEQFF. The CDR3 bases are TGTGCCAGCAGTGATGGACTAGCGGGGGGGGGCACCTACAATGAGCAGTTCTTC. The J gene is TRBJ2-1, the V gene TRBV2; TRBD2 aligns across 15 bases. This CDR3 has 18 amino acids. Germline V CDR1 and CDR2: SNHLY, FYNNEI. J gave up 2 bases and V 3 bases, and 5 bases lay outside the gene matches.

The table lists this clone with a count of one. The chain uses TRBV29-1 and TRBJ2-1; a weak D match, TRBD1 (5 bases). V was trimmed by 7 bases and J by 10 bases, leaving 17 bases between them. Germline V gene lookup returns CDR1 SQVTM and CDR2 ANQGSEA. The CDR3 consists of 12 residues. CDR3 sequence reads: CSGGPPGLEQFF. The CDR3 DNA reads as TGCAGCGGGGGCCCTCCGGGTCTCGAGCAGTTCTTC.

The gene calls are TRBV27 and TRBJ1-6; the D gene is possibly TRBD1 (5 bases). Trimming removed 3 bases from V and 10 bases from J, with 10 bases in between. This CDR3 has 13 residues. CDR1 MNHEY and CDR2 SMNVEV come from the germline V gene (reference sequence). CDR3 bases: TGTGCCAGCAGTTTCCTCGGGGGGTCACCCCTCCACTTT. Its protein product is CASSFLGGSPLHF.

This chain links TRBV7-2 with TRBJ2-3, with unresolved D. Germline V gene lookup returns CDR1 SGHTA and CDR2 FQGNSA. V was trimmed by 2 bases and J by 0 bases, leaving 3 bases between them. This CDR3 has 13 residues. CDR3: CASSLPSTDTQYF. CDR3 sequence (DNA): TGTGCCAGCAGCTTACCGAGCACAGATACGCAGTATTTT.

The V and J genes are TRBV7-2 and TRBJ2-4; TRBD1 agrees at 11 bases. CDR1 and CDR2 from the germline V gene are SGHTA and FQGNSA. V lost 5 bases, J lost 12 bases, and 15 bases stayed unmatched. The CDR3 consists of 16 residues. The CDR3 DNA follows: TGTGCCAGCAGCCTAGGGACAGGGGGTCCGAAAGTTCGTCAGTACTTC. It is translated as CASSLGTGGPKVRQYF.

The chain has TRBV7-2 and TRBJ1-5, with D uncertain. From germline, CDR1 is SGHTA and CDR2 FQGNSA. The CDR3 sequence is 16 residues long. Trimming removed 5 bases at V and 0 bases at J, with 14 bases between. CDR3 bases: TGTGCCAGCAGCCCCCGTGGGCCGTTTAGCAATCAGCCCCAGCATTTT. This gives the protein CASSPRGPFSNQPQHF.

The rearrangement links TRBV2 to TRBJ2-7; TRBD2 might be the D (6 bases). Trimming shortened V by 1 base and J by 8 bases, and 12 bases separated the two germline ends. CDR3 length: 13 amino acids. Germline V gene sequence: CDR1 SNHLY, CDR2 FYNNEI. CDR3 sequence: CASSEETRRQQYF. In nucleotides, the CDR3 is TGTGCCAGCAGTGAAGAGACTAGACGGCAGCAGTACTTC.

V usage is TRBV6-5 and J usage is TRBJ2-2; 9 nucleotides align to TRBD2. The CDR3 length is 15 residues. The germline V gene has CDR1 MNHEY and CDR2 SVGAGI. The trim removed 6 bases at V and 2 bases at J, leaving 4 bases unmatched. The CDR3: CASRRGGLNTGELFF. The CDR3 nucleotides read TGTGCCAGCAGGCGGGGGGGCCTCAACACCGGGGAGCTGTTTTTT.

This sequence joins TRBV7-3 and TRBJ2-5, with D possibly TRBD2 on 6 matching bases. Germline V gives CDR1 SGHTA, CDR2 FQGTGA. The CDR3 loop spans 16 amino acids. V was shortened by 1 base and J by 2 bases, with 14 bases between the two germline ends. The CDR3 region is CASSLRGLGGQETQYF. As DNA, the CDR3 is TGTGCCAGCAGCTTAAGGGGACTTGGTGGGCAAGAGACCCAGTACTTC. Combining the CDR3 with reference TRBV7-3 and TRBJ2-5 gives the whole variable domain GAGVSQTPSNKVTEKGKYVELRCDPISGHTALYWYRQSLGQGPEFLIYFQGTGAADDSGLPNDRFFAVRPEGSVSTLKIQRTERGDSAVYLCASSLRGLGGQETQYFGPGTRLLVL.

DNA for the CDR3: TGTGCCAGCAGCCTAGCGGGGGGCCCCTACGAGCAGTACTTC. Translating gives CASSLAGGPYEQYF. The chain has TRBV9 and TRBJ2-7; 11 bases align to TRBD2. Trimming at V came to 4 bases and at J to 2 bases, leaving 2 bases not matched to a gene. The germline V gene has CDR1 SGDLS and CDR2 YYNGEE. The CDR3 has 14 amino acids.

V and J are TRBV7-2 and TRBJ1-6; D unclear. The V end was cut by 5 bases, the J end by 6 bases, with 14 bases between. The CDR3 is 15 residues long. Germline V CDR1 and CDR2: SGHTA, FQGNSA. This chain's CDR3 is CASSPAGAPNSPLHF. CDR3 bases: TGTGCCAGCAGCCCGGCCGGAGCCCCTAATTCACCCCTCCACTTT.

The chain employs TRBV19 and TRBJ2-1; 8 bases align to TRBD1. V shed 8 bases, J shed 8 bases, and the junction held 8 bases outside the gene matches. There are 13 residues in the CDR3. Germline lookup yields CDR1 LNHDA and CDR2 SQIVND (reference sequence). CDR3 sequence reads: CASRRQGMYEQFF. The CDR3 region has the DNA TGTGCCAGTCGACGACAGGGGATGTATGAGCAGTTCTTC.

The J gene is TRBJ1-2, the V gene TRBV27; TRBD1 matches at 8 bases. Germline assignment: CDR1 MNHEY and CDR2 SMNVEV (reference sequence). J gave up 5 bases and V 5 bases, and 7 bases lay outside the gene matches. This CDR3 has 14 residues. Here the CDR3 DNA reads TGTGCCAGCAGTCTGACAGGGGATAGGTATGGCTACACCTTC. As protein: CASSLTGDRYGYTF.

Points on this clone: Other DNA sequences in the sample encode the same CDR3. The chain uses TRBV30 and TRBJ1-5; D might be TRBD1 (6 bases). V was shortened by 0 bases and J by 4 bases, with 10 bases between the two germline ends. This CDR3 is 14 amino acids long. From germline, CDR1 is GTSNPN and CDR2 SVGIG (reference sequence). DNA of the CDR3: TGTGCCTGGAGTGTACAGGGCACAAATCAGCCCCAGCATTTT. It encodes CAWSVQGTNQPQHF.

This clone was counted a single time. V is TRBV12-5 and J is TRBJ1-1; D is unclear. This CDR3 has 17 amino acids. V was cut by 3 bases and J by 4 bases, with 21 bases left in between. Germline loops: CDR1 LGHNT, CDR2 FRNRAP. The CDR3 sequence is CASGFHGGTVRSTEAFF. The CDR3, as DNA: TGTGCTAGTGGTTTCCACGGAGGTACAGTCCGAAGCACTGAAGCTTTCTTT. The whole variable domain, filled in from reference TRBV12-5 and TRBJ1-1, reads DARVTQTPRHKVTEMGQEVTMRCQPILGHNTVFWYRQTMMQGLELLAYFRNRAPLDDSGMPKDRFSAEMPDATLATLKIQPSEPRDSAVYFCASGFHGGTVRSTEAFFGQGTRLTVV.

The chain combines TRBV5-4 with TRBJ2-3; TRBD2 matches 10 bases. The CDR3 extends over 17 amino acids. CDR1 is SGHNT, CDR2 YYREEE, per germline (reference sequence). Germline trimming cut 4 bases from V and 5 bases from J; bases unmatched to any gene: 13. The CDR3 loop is CASSPRLAGVSEDTQYF. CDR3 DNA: TGTGCCAGCAGCCCTAGACTAGCGGGCGTCTCTGAAGATACGCAGTATTTT.

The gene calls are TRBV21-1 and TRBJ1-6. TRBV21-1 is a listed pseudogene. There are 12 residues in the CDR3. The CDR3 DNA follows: TGTGCCAGCCCCTTCCTAGGAGTACCCCTCCACTTT. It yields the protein CASPFLGVPLHF.

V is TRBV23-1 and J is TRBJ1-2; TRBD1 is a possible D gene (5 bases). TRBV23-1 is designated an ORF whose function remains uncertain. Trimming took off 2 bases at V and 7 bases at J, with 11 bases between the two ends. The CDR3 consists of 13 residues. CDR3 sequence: CASSQRRRGGYTF. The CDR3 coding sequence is TGCGCCAGCAGTCAACGCAGGAGGGGTGGCTACACCTTC.

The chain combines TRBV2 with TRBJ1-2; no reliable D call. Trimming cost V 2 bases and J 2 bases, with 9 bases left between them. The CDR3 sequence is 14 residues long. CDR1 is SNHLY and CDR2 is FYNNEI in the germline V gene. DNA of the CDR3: TGTGCCAGCAGTGAACATACACCAAACTATGGCTACACCTTC. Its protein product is CASSEHTPNYGYTF.

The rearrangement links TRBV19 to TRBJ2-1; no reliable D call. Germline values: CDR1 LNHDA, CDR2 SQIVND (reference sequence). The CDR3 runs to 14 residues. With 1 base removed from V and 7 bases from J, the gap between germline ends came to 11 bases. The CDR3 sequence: CASSIVPVPNEQFF. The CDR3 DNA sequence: TGTGCCAGTAGTATAGTCCCCGTCCCGAATGAGCAGTTCTTC.

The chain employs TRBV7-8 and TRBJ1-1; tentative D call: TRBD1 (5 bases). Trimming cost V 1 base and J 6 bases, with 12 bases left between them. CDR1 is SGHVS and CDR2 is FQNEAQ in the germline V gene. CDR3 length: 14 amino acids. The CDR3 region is CASSLGRGSAEAFF. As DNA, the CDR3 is TGTGCCAGCAGCTTAGGGAGGGGCTCCGCTGAAGCTTTCTTT.

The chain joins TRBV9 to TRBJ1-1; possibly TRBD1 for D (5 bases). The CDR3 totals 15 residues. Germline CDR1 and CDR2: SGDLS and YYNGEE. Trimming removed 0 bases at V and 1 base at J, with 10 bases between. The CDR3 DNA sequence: TGTGCCAGCAGCGTAGTCGCAGGGTCGAACACTGAAGCTTTCTTT. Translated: CASSVVAGSNTEAFF.

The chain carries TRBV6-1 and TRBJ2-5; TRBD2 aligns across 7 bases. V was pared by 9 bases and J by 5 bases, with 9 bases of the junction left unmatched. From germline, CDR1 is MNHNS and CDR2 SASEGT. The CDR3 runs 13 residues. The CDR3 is CASPGLTWETQYF. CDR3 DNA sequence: TGTGCCAGTCCGGGACTAACATGGGAGACCCAGTACTTC.

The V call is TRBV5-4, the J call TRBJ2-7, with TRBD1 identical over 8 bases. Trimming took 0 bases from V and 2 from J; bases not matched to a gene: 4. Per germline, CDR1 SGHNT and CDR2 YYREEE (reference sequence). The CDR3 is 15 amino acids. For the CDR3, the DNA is TGTGCCAGCAGCTTGGTCCAGGGGGCGGCCTACGAGCAGTACTTC. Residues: CASSLVQGAAYEQYF.

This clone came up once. As DNA, the CDR3 is TGTGCCAGCAGCTCCAGGGCAGGTTTCTACGAGCAGTACTTC. Its protein is CASSSRAGFYEQYF. The V gene is TRBV7-2, the J gene TRBJ2-7, with D possibly matching TRBD1 (5 bases). This CDR3 has 14 amino acids. The V gene lost 4 bases and the J gene lost 3 bases, with 13 bases spanning the gap. From germline, CDR1 is SGHTA and CDR2 FQGNSA.

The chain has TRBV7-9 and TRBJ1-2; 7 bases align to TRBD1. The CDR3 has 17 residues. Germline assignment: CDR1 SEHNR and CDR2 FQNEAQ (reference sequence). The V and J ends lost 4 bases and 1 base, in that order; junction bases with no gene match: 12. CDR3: CASSSNMGQKNNYGYTF. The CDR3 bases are TGTGCCAGCAGCTCGAATATGGGACAGAAAAATAACTATGGCTACACCTTC.